This T cell receptor (beta chain) was recovered during a study of identifying expanded T cells in peripheral blood. General study results and limits: Differentially abundant clones: approximately 1.3 between replicates, about 15 at 2 to 3 weeks, around 19 at four. Clone count variance between approximately 2-week samples rose with total template count.

Worth noting for this clone: Its antigen remains unknown.

The germline V and J ends were trimmed by 7 bases and 1 base, with 13 bases remaining between them. The CDR3 loop spans 14 amino acids. Per germline, CDR1 SGHTA and CDR2 FQGNSA. Collection occurred without any documented infections or immune events in donors. Profiling relied on immunoSEQ multiplex PCR, and the TCRdb table lists in-frame clones only, not all of them. This sample has more than 65,000 clones; approximately 89% occur once, and the top ten carry around 2.7%. Source material: blood. The sequence derives from a person aged 18 to 69 in good health. The rearrangement uses TRBV7-2 and TRBJ2-5; D may be TRBD2 (7 bases). The CDR3 region is CASIRGGLQETQYF. The CDR3 DNA is TGTGCCAGCATTAGGGGGGGCCTCCAAGAGACCCAGTACTTC.